The 22 T cell receptor beta chains reported below all come from one sample, sequenced in a study of T-cell memory formation after mild COVID-19. TCRdb analysed the 5' RACE reads with MiXCR anew, one entry per CDR3 protein. In the table there are about 140,000 distinct CDR3 sequences, about 15% of which are singletons. The sample comprised PBMCs or a T cell subset sorted from them (not recorded which). All receptors derive from an adult woman who had mild COVID-19 (a few samples of this study predate the infection). Cell type and time point are not known.

This clonotype has only a few counts. The chain uses TRBV5-4 and TRBJ2-5, with 10 bases fitting TRBD2. V lost 1 base and J lost 1; bases outside the gene matches: 1. Germline V gene sequence: CDR1 SGHNT, CDR2 YYREEE (reference sequence). The CDR3 has 15 amino acids. The CDR3 sequence is CASSLRTSGQETQYF. The CDR3 bases are TGTGCCAGCAGCTTGAGGACTAGCGGCCAAGAGACCCAGTACTTC.

The chain has TRBV4-1 and TRBJ2-7; 8 nucleotides match TRBD2. CDR1 is MGHRA and CDR2 is YSYEKL in the germline V gene. The CDR3 is 16 residues long. The junction had 5 bases not matched to a gene; V was cut back by 0 bases and J by 1 base. This CDR3 is CASSQDYGGASYEQYF. CDR3 nucleotide sequence: TGCGCCAGCAGCCAAGATTACGGGGGGGCGTCCTACGAGCAGTACTTC.

CDR3 amino acids: CSARDPPGLHYGYTF. Here the CDR3 DNA reads TGCAGTGCTAGAGATCCCCCCGGATTGCACTATGGCTACACCTTC. The chain is built from TRBV20-1 and TRBJ1-2; D call uncertain. V dropped 0 bases and J dropped 3 bases, with 14 bases sitting between them. There are 15 residues in the CDR3. The germline CDR1 and CDR2 sequences are DFQATT and SNEGSKA (reference sequence).

The CDR3 bases are TGTGCCACCAGTGATACGGGAGTTAGTCCCACCGGGGAGCTGTTTTTT. The encoded protein is CATSDTGVSPTGELFF. The V gene is TRBV24-1, the J gene TRBJ2-2, with TRBD2 as a possible D gene (6 bases). V was shortened by 3 bases and J by 4 bases, with 14 bases between the two germline ends. Germline V gene data show CDR1 as KGHDR and CDR2 as SFDVKD. The CDR3 runs 16 residues.

This clonotype was recorded a few times. The rearrangement joins TRBV6-5 to TRBJ1-6, with D possibly being TRBD1 (5 bases). CDR3 length: 15 residues. Per germline, CDR1 MNHEY and CDR2 SVGAGI. V gave up 4 bases and J gave up 5 bases, with 12 bases separating them. CDR3 in amino acids: CASSSVQADNSPLHF. The CDR3 coding sequence is TGTGCCAGCAGTTCGGTACAGGCCGATAATTCACCCCTCCACTTT.

The J gene is TRBJ1-2, the V gene TRBV5-1, with D uncertain. The germline CDR1 and CDR2 sequences are SGHRS and YFSETQ. The ends were cut back, 2 bases at V and 9 bases at J, with 8 bases in the middle. This CDR3 is 11 amino acids long. The CDR3 DNA reads TGCGCCAGCAGCTTCGGGAATCGCTACACCTTC. It codes for CASSFGNRYTF.

The J gene is TRBJ2-5, the V gene TRBV10-3, with 8 bases identical to TRBD1. Germline loops: CDR1 ENHRY, CDR2 SYGVKD. CDR3 length equals 13 residues. Unmatched junction bases numbered 6, after V lost 11 bases and J lost 1 base. CDR3 nucleotides: TGTGCCGTCAAAGGACAGGGCCAAGAGACCCAGTACTTC. Protein sequence: CAVKGQGQETQYF.

This clonotype was picked up a small number of times. The rearrangement joins TRBV29-1 to TRBJ2-1, with 12 bases identical to TRBD2. V was clipped by 6 bases and J by 9 bases; unmatched bases: 6. The CDR3 spans 13 residues. CDR1 and CDR2 (germline): SQVTM, ANQGSEA. Written as DNA, the CDR3 is TGCAGCGTACGACTAGCGGGAGATGCTGAGCAGTTCTTC. Amino acid sequence: CSVRLAGDAEQFF.

This sequence joins TRBV20-1 and TRBJ2-1; D remains ambiguous. The length of the CDR3 is 14 residues. Germline lookup yields CDR1 DFQATT and CDR2 SNEGSKA (reference sequence). The V gene lost 8 bases and the J gene lost 2 bases, with 16 bases spanning the gap. The CDR3 DNA follows: TGCAGTCACGGAAGCGAAACGGCCTACAATGAGCAGTTCTTC. This gives the protein CSHGSETAYNEQFF.

This clonotype was seen only a few times. The chain joins TRBV19 to TRBJ2-7; D is perhaps TRBD2 (6 bases). V dropped 3 bases and J dropped 2 bases, with 14 bases sitting between them. The germline V gene encodes CDR1 LNHDA and CDR2 SQIVND (reference sequence). The CDR3 has 15 residues. The CDR3 is CASSMYLRGTYEQYF. CDR3 nucleotide sequence: TGTGCCAGTAGTATGTATCTGCGGGGCACCTACGAGCAGTACTTC. Complete variable domain (other parts from reference TRBV19 and TRBJ2-7): DGGITQSPKYLFRKEGQNVTLSCEQNLNHDAMYWYRQDPGQGLRLIYYSQIVNDFQKGDIAEGYSVSREKKESFPLTVTSAQKNPTAFYLCASSMYLRGTYEQYFGPGTRLTVT.

V gene TRBV6-6 combines with J gene TRBJ1-1; D is unclear. The germline V gene has CDR1 MNHNY and CDR2 SVGAGI (reference sequence). This CDR3 is 10 amino acids long. V was clipped by 6 bases and J by 7 bases, with 6 bases between them. The CDR3 is CASRDYEAFF. DNA for the CDR3: TGTGCCAGCAGGGACTATGAAGCTTTCTTT.

CDR3 amino acids: CASSSAGQDYEQYF. The CDR3 DNA sequence: TGTGCCAGCAGCTCCGCCGGACAGGACTACGAGCAGTACTTC. The chain uses TRBV7-9 and TRBJ2-7; TRBD1 matches 7 bases. V shed 4 bases and J 3 bases; nucleotides not matched to a gene: 6. The CDR3 consists of 14 residues. Per germline, CDR1 SEHNR and CDR2 FQNEAQ (reference sequence).

This clonotype was seen a few times. The chain joins TRBV5-6 to TRBJ1-1, with a tentative D call TRBD1 (6 bases). Trimming pared 2 bases from V and 3 bases from J, leaving 20 bases between. Germline V gene lookup returns CDR1 SGHDT and CDR2 YYEEEE. CDR3 length equals 17 residues. CDR3 protein: CASSLVTGFRADTEAFF. The DNA for the CDR3 is TGTGCCAGCAGCTTAGTAACAGGGTTTCGGGCGGACACTGAAGCTTTCTTT.

The rearrangement uses TRBV5-1 and TRBJ2-1, with 7 bases fitting TRBD2. Germline V gene data show CDR1 as SGHRS and CDR2 as YFSETQ. Germline trimming cut 5 bases from V and 2 bases from J; bases unmatched to any gene: 7. The CDR3 length is 15 residues. CDR3 protein: CASRTSLSTYNEQFF. CDR3 nucleotides: TGCGCCAGCAGGACTAGCCTCTCGACCTACAATGAGCAGTTCTTC.

The chain couples TRBV4-1 to TRBJ2-3, with 16 bases that match TRBD2. Germline loops: CDR1 MGHRA, CDR2 YSYEKL. The CDR3 length is 18 residues. Unmatched junction bases numbered 5, after V lost 4 bases and J lost 1 base. CDR3 nucleotide sequence: TGCGCCAGCAGCCTTACCGGGACTAGCGGGGGGGGCACAGATACGCAGTATTTT. This codes for CASSLTGTSGGGTDTQYF.

CDR3 amino acids: CASSYSKSGQGYEQYF. The CDR3 coding sequence is TGTGCCAGCAGTTACTCGAAATCCGGCCAGGGCTACGAGCAGTACTTC. The chain couples TRBV6-5 to TRBJ2-7; D is possibly TRBD1 (5 bases). The CDR3 has 16 amino acids. Trimming removed 0 bases at V and 3 bases at J, with 15 bases between. Germline V gene lookup returns CDR1 MNHEY and CDR2 SVGAGI.

This clonotype was detected only a few times. The chain employs TRBV6-5 and TRBJ2-1; a weak D match, TRBD1 (5 bases). Germline V gene lookup returns CDR1 MNHEY and CDR2 SVGAGI. The V gene lost 6 bases and the J gene lost 1 base, with 7 bases spanning the gap. The length of the CDR3 is 13 residues. CDR3 residues: CASSRQSYNEQFF. CDR3 in DNA: TGTGCCAGCAGCCGACAGTCCTACAATGAGCAGTTCTTC.

This rearrangement joins TRBV4-1 to TRBJ1-1; D may be TRBD1 (6 bases). Per the germline V gene, CDR1 is MGHRA and CDR2 is YSYEKL. Trimming removed 4 bases from V and 0 bases from J, with 12 bases in between. The CDR3 runs to 15 residues. CDR3 loop: CASSPGQPLNTEAFF. For the CDR3, the DNA is TGCGCCAGCAGCCCTGGACAGCCTTTGAACACTGAAGCTTTCTTT.

This clonotype has only a few counts. This chain connects TRBV7-9 to TRBJ2-1; TRBD2 matches 12 bases. The CDR3 sequence is 15 residues long. The junction had 14 bases not matched to a gene; V was cut back by 5 bases and J by 15 bases. Germline CDR1 is SEHNR and CDR2 is FQNEAQ (reference sequence). CDR3 amino acids: CASSPGLAGIWGGFF. CDR3 nucleotide sequence: TGTGCCAGCAGCCCGGGACTAGCGGGCATATGGGGTGGGTTCTTC.

The V and J genes are TRBV7-9 and TRBJ1-3, with no clear D. The germline CDR1 and CDR2 sequences are SEHNR and FQNEAQ (reference sequence). V was trimmed by 1 base and J by 4 bases, leaving 8 bases between them. The CDR3 contains 14 residues. The CDR3 bases are TGTGCCAGCAGCTTAGGGACCGGAGGAAACACCATATATTTT. Its translation is CASSLGTGGNTIYF.

This clonotype was seen ten or more times. V gene TRBV7-6 combines with J gene TRBJ1-3; D is uncertain. This CDR3 has 15 residues. Germline V gene sequence: CDR1 SGHVS, CDR2 FNYEAQ. V lost 1 base, J lost 0 bases, and 7 bases lay in between. This chain's CDR3 is CASSLDPSSGNTIYF. DNA for the CDR3: TGTGCCAGCAGCTTAGACCCGAGCTCTGGAAACACCATATATTTT.

This clonotype was seen only a few times. V gene TRBV7-2 combines with J gene TRBJ1-6, with D unresolved. Germline loops: CDR1 SGHTA, CDR2 FQGNSA. The CDR3 sequence is 15 residues long. V lost 4 bases to trimming and J lost 1 base, with 8 bases between them. CDR3 coding DNA: TGTGCCAGCAGCTCCAGACGGTCCTATAATTCACCCCTCCACTTT. Protein product: CASSSRRSYNSPLHF.